At least ten counts were recorded for the clone carrying this T cell receptor beta chain. Investigators prepared the TCR beta libraries by applying iRepertoire HTBI primers and Arm-PCR of CDR3 regions. MiXCR, run by TCRdb on the multiplex PCR reads, gives a single entry per CDR3 protein. The table lists some 350,000 distinct CDR3 sequences, 15% to 20% of them singletons, with 20% to 25% in the top ten. This CDR3 has 14 residues. From germline, CDR1 is SGHRS and CDR2 YFSETQ. J was trimmed by 3 bases and V by 4 bases; bases with no gene match: 7. The data belong to a study of regulatory T cells in long-lasting Graves disease. Described time point: newly diagnosed GD, antithyroid drugs for less than 3 months. RNA extracted from PBMCs served as the sequencing template. The sample was also reused in another study, on T cells in Graves' hyperthyroidism and ophthalmopathy.

The source is a woman under 30 with Graves disease. The rearrangement uses TRBV5-1 and TRBJ2-7; the match to TRBD1 covers 7 bases. This specimen was peripheral blood mononuclear cells (PBMCs), taken at new diagnosis, from a patient treated with antithyroid drugs. The DNA of the CDR3 is TGCGCCAGCAGCCGACAGGGTCGGGTCTACGAGCAGTACTTC. Translated, it gives CASSRQGRVYEQYF.